The present entry profiles one TCR beta chain with its context. Its antigen is currently unknown. Germline V gene sequence: CDR1 SGHRS, CDR2 YFSETQ. The CDR3 spans 14 residues. The V end lost 0 bases, the J end lost 6 bases, and 12 bases lay between the germline ends. The data are from a study of cytotoxic CD8 clonotypes in ibrutinib-treated CLL. Study results and caveats: Contraction or stability on treatment was seen for public clonotypes, which were uncommon.

Profiled with immunoSEQ multiplex PCR; TCRdb holds only in-frame clones, not every one. The sample records about 300,000 clones, 60% to 80% being singletons. V gene TRBV5-1 combines with J gene TRBJ1-2; D may be TRBD1 (5 bases). The input for sequencing was PBMCs, taken after 36 months of ibrutinib treatment. The receptor comes from a human donor with chronic lymphocytic leukemia. The CDR3 region has the DNA TGCGCCAGCAGCTTGGCCGGGGGGTTTGATGGCTACACCTTC. Its protein product is CASSLAGGFDGYTF.